Detailed here is one T cell receptor (beta chain). There are a few counts of this clonotype. It lacks a known antigen. The sample holds no much larger clone one base away, and base qualities are not on file. Library method: RT-PCR. TCRdb lists the instrument as NextSeq 550. The raw public data were reprocessed by TCRdb itself: fastp quality trimming at Q25, MiXCR clonotype calling, in-frame beta chains only. Records with the same CDR3 protein are collapsed into one entry carrying the most frequent genes and DNA. This sample holds about 200,000 distinct CDR3 sequences; 41% were observed only once. The ten biggest clones cover less than 40% of the sample. This entry is derived from a study of patients and donors after allogeneic stem cell transplantation (dated by TCRdb to 2018 to 2021). Taken from the germline V gene, the CDR1 and CDR2 loops are MNHEY and SVGAGI. The CDR3 numbers 14 residues from cysteine through phenylalanine. Just the 42-base CDR3 DNA is kept, in frame starting at base 1. The V and J ends are trimmed by 6 bases and 5 bases, leaving 14 bases between them.

This clonotype was obtained from a human donor who was either an allogeneic HSCT recipient or a stem cell or donor lymphocyte infusion donor (not recorded which). It is not recorded whose cells these are; they may come from a transplant donor. The chain is assembled from TRBV6-5 and TRBJ2-4; the D segment could be TRBD2, given 5 matching bases. Material for sequencing was blood, either unsorted or a sorted T cell fraction (not recorded which). CDR3 region: CASRRALGENIQYF. The sequenced DNA: TGTGCCAGCAGGAGGGCGTTGGGCGAAAACATTCAGTACTTC.